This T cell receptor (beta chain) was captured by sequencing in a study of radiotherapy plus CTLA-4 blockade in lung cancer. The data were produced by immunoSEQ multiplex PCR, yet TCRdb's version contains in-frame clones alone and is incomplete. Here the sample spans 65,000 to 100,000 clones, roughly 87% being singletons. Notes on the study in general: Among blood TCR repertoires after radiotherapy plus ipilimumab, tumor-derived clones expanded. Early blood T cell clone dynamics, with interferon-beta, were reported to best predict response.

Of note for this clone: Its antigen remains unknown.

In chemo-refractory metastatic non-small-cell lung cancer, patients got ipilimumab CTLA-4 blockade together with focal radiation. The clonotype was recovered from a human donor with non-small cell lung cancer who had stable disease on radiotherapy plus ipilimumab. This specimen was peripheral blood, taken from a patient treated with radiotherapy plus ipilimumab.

The DNA for the CDR3 is TGTGCCAGCAGCCCCCTCGGAGCGGTCAATGAGCAGTTCTTC. Its translation: CASSPLGAVNEQFF. V and J are TRBV7-2 and TRBJ2-1, with a possible D match to TRBD2 (5 bases). The CDR3 has 14 amino acids. V shed 5 bases and J shed 6 bases, with 14 bases lying between them. The germline CDR1 and CDR2 sequences are SGHTA and FQGNSA.